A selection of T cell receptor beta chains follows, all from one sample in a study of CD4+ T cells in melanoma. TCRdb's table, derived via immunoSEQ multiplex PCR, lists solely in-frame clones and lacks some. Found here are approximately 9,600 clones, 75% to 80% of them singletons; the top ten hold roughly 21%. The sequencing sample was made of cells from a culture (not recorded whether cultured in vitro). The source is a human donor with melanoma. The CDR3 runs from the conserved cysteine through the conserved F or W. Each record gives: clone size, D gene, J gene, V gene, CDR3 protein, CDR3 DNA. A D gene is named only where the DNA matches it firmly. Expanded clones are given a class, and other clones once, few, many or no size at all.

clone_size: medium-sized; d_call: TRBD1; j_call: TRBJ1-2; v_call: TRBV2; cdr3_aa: CASSEWRGRLNYGYTF; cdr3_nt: TGTGCCAGCAGTGAATGGAGGGGGCGCCTTAACTATGGCTACACCTTC
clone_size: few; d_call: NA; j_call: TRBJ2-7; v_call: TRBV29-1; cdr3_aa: CSVIRGAGYEQYF; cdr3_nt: TGCAGCGTCATCCGGGGGGCCGGTTACGAGCAGTACTTC
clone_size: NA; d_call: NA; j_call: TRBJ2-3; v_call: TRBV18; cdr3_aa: CASSTGYTDTQYF; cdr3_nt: TGTGCCAGCTCGACAGGTTACACAGATACGCAGTATTTT
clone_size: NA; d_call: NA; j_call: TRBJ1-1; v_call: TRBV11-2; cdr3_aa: CASSFWLLTEAFF; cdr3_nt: TGTGCCAGCAGCTTTTGGCTGCTCACTGAAGCTTTCTTT
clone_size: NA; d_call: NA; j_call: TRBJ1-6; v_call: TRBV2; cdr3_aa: CASTLRRNSPLHF; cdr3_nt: TGTGCCAGCACCCTTCGCCGGAATTCACCCCTCCACTTT
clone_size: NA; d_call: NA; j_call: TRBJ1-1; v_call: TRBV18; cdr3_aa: CASSLSKNTEAFF; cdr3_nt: TGTGCCAGCTCACTATCAAAGAACACTGAAGCTTTCTTT
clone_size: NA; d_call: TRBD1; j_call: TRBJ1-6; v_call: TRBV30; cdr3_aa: CAWSVQGSYNSPLHF; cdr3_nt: TGTGCCTGGAGTGTACAGGGGTCCTATAATTCACCCCTCCACTTT
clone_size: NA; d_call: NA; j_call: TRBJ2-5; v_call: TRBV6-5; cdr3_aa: CASYGQGETQYF; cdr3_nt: TGTGCCAGCTACGGTCAGGGCGAGACCCAGTACTTC
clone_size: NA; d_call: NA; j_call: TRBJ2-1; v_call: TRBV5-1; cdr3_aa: CASSLRGAGNEQFF; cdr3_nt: TGCGCCAGCAGCTTGAGGGGGGCGGGGAATGAGCAGTTCTTC
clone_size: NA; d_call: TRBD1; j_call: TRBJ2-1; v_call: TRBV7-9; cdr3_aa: CASNRQGVNEQFF; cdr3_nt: TGTGCCAGCAACCGACAGGGGGTCAATGAGCAGTTCTTC
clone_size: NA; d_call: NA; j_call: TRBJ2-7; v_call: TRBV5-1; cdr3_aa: CASSFEGPYEQYF; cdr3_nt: TGCGCCAGCAGCTTTGAGGGCCCCTACGAGCAGTACTTC
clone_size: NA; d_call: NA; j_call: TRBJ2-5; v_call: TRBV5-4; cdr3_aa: CASKGGANQETQYF; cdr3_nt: TGTGCCAGCAAGGGGGGCGCGAACCAAGAGACCCAGTACTTC
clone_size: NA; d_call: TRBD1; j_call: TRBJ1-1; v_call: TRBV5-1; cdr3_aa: CASSSGTGQGSTRLKAFF; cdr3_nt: TGCGCCAGCAGCTCGGGGACAGGGCAGGGGTCTACTCGGTTAAAAGCTTTCTTT
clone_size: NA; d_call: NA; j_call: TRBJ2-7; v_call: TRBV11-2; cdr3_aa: CASRPTAGKANEQYF; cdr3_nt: TGTGCCAGCAGACCGACCGCAGGGAAGGCCAACGAGCAGTACTTC
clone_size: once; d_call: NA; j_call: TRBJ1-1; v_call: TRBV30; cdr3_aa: CAWSSIREGEAFF; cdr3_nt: TGTGCCTGGAGTTCTATCCGGGAAGGTGAAGCTTTCTTT
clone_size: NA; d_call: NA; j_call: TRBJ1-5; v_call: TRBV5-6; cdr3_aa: CASSLRDQPQHF; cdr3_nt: TGTGCCAGCAGCTTGAGGGATCAGCCCCAGCATTTT
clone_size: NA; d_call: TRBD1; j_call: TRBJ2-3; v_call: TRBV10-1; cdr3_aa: CASSAGGPGDTQYF; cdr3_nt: TGCGCCAGCAGTGCAGGGGGACCGGGAGATACGCAGTATTTT
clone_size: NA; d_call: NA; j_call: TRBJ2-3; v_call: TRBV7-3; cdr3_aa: CASSLGTSTDTQYF; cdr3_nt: TGTGCCAGCAGCTTAGGGACTAGCACAGATACGCAGTATTTT
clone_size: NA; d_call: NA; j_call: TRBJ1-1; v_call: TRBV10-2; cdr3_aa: CASQQNTEAFF; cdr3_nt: TGCGCCAGCCAGCAGAACACTGAAGCTTTCTTT
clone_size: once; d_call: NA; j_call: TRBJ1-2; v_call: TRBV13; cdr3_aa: CASSSRRRGPNYGYTF; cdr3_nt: TGTGCCAGCAGCTCTAGACGCCGGGGTCCTAACTATGGCTACACCTTC
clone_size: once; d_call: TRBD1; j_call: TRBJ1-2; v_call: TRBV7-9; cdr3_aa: CASSPPGQGAGGGYTF; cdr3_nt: TGTGCCAGCAGCCCGCCGGGACAGGGGGCTGGGGGTGGCTACACCTTC
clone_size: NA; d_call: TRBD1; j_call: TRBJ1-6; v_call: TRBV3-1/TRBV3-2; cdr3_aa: CASSQGQGWSPLHF; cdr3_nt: TGTGCCAGCAGCCAAGGACAGGGGTGGTCACCCCTCCACTTT
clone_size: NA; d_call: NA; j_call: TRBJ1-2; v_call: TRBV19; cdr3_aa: CASSSTGAAHYGYTF; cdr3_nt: TGTGCCAGTAGTTCGACAGGAGCCGCACACTATGGCTACACCTTC
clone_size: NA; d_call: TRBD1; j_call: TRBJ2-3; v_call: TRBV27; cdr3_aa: CASTMGQGQDTQYF; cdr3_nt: TGTGCCAGCACCATGGGACAGGGGCAGGATACGCAGTATTTT
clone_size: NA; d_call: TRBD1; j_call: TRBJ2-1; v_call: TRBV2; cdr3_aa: CASRTGGPGNEQFF; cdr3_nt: TGTGCCAGCAGGACAGGGGGGCCGGGCAATGAGCAGTTCTTC
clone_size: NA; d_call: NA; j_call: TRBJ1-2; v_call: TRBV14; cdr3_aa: CASSQFGGRPSRPKDYGYTF; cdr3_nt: TGTGCCAGCAGCCAATTTGGGGGCCGACCAAGCCGCCCCAAAGACTATGGCTACACCTTC
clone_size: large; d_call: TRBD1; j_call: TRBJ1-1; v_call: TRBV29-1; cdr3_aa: CSAEKTGTGPYEAFF; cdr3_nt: TGCAGCGCCGAAAAGACCGGGACAGGCCCGTATGAAGCTTTCTTT
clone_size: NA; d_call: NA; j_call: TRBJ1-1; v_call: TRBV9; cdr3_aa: CASSASDYTEAFF; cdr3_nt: TGTGCCAGCAGCGCATCAGATTACACTGAAGCTTTCTTT
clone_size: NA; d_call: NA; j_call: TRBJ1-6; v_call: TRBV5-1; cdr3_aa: CASSYLQGPGNSPLHF; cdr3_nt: TGCGCCAGCAGCTACCTACAGGGACCTGGGAATTCACCCCTCCACTTT
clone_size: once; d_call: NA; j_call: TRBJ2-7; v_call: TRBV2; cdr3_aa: CASSATAGRSGATYEQYF; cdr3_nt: TGTGCCAGCAGTGCAACGGCTGGTCGATCCGGGGCGACCTACGAGCAGTACTTC
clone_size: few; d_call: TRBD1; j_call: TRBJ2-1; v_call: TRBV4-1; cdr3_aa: CASSHRSFRDRDLYNEQFF; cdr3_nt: TGCGCCAGCAGCCATAGAAGTTTCCGGGACAGAGATTTATACAATGAGCAGTTCTTC
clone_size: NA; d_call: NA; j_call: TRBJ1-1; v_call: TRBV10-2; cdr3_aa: CASSKLGNTEAFF; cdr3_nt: TGCGCCTCCAGCAAACTCGGAAACACTGAAGCTTTCTTT
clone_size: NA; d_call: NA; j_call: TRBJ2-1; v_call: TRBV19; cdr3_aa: CASSMQQNNEQFF; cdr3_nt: TGTGCCAGTAGTATGCAACAGAACAATGAGCAGTTCTTC
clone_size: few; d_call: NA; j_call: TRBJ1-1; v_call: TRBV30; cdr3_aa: CAWRHGGGRGMNTEAFF; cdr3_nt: TGTGCCTGGAGGCACGGGGGGGGGCGAGGAATGAACACTGAAGCTTTCTTT
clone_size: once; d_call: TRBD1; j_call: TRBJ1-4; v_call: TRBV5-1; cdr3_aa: CASMSGGEKANEKLFF; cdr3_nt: TGCGCCAGCATGTCAGGGGGAGAAAAGGCTAATGAAAAACTGTTTTTT
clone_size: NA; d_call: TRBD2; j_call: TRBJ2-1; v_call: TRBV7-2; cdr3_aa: CANSFGGGNNEQFF; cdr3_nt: TGTGCCAACAGCTTCGGCGGGGGGAACAATGAGCAGTTCTTC
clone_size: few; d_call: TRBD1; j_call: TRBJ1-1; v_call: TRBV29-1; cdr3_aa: CSVETGQGWTEAFF; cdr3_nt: TGCAGCGTTGAAACGGGACAGGGTTGGACTGAAGCTTTCTTT
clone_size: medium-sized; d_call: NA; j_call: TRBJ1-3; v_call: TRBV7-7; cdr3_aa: CASSLYPRDPVLLTGNTIYF; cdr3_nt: TGTGCTAGCAGCTTATACCCCCGGGACCCGGTGTTACTTACTGGAAACACCATATATTTT